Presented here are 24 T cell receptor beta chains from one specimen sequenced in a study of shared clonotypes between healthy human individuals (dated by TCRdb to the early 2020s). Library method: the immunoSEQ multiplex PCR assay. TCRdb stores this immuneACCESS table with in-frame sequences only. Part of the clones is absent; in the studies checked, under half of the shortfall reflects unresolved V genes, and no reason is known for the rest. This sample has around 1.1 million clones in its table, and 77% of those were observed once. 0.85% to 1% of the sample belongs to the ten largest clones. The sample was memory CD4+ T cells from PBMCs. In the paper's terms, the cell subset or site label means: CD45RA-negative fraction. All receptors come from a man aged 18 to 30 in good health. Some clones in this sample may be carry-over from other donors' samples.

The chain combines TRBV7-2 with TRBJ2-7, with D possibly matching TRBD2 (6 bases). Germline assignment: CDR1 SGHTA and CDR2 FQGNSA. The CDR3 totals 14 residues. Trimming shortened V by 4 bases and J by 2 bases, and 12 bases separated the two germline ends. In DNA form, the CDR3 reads TGTGCCAGCAGCTCGATCGGGGGAACCTACGAGCAGTACTTC. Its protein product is CASSSIGGTYEQYF.

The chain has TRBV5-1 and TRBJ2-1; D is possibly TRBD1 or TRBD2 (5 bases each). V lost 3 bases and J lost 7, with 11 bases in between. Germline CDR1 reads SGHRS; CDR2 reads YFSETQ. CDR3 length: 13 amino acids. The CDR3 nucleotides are TGCGCCAGCAGCTGGGACCCAAGGAATGAGCAGTTCTTC. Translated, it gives CASSWDPRNEQFF.

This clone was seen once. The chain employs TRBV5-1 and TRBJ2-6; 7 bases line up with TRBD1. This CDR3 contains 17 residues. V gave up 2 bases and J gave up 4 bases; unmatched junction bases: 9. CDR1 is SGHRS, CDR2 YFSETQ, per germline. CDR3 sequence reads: CASSLGTAAMGANVLTF. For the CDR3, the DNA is TGCGCCAGCAGCTTAGGGACAGCGGCGATGGGGGCCAACGTCCTGACTTTC.

For the CDR3, the DNA is TGTGCCAGCAGTTACCGGACACCTAACTATGGCTACACCTTC. The encoded protein is CASSYRTPNYGYTF. The V and J genes are TRBV6-5 and TRBJ1-2; tentative D call: TRBD1 (5 bases). The CDR3 consists of 14 residues. V shed 2 bases and J shed 0 bases, with 7 bases lying between them. The V gene's germline CDR1 is MNHEY and CDR2 SVGAGI.

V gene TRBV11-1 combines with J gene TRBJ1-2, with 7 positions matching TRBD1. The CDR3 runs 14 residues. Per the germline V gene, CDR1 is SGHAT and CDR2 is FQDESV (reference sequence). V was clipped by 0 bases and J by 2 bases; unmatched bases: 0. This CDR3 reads CASSLAGQNYGYTF. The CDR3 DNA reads TGTGCCAGCAGCTTAGCGGGACAGAACTATGGCTACACCTTC.

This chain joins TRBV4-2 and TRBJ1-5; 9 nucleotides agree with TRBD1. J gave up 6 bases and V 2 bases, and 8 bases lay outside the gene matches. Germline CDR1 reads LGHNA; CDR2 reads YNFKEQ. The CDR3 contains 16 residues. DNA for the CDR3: TGTGCCAGCAGCCAAACCGGGACAGGGACGGGTCAGCCCCAGCATTTT. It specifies CASSQTGTGTGQPQHF.

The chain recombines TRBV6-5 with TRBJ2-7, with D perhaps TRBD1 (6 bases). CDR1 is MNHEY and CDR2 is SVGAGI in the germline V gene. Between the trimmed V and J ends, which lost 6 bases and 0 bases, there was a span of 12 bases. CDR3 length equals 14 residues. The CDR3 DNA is TGTGCCAGCAGCCCTGACAGGCTCTCCTACGAGCAGTACTTC. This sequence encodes CASSPDRLSYEQYF.

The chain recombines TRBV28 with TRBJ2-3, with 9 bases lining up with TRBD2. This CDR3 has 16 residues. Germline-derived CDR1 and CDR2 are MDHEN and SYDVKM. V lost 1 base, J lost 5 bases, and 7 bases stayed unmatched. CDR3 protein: CASSLSSGKVVDTQYF. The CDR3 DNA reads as TGTGCCAGCAGTTTATCTAGCGGGAAAGTTGTAGATACGCAGTATTTT.

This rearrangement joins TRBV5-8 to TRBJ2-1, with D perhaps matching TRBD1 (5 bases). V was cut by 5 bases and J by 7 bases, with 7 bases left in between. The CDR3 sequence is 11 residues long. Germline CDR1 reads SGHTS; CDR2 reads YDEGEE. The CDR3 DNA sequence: TGTGCCAGCAGGGGGCTGAATGAGCAGTTCTTC. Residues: CASRGLNEQFF.

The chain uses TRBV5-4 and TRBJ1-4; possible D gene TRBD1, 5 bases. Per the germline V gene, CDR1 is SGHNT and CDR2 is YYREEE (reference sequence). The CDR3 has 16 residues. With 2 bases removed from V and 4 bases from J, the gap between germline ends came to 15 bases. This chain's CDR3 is CASSFGAGLNNEKLFF. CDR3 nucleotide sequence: TGTGCCAGCAGCTTTGGGGCAGGGCTTAATAATGAAAAACTGTTTTTT. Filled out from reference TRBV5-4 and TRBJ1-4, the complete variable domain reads ETGVTQSPTHLIKTRGQQVTLRCSSQSGHNTVSWYQQALGQGPQFIFQYYREEENGRGNFPPRFSGLQFPNYSSELNVNALELDDSALYLCASSFGAGLNNEKLFFGSGTQLSVL.

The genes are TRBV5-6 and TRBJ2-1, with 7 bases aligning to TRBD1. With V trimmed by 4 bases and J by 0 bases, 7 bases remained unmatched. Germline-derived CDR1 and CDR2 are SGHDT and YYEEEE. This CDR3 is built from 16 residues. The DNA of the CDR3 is TGTGCCAGCAGCCCGGAAACAGGGGCCTCCTACAATGAGCAGTTCTTC. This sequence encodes CASSPETGASYNEQFF.

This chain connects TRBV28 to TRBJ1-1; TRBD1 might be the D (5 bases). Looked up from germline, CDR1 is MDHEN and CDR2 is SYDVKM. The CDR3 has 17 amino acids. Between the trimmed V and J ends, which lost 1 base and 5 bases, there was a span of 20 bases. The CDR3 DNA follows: TGTGCCAGCAGTTTATATCGGGCGGGGGACGGGGCGACTGAAGCTTTCTTT. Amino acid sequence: CASSLYRAGDGATEAFF.

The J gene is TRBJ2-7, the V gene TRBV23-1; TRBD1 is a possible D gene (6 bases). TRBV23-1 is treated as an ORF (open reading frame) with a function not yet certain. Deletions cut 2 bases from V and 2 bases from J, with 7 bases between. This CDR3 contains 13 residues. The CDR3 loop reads CASSQRDTYEQYF. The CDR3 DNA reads TGCGCCAGCAGTCAACGGGACACCTACGAGCAGTACTTC.

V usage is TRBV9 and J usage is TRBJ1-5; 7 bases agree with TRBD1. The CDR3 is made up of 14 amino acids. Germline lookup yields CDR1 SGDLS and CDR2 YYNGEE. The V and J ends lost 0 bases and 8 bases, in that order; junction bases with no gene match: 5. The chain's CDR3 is CASSVGQGWEPQHF. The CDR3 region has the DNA TGTGCCAGCAGCGTAGGACAGGGTTGGGAGCCCCAGCATTTT.

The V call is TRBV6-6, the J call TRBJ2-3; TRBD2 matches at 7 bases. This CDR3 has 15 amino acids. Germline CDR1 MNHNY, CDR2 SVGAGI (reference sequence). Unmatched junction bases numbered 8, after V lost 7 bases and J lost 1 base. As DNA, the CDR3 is TGTGCCAGCATCCCCGGACTAGGAGGCACAGATACGCAGTATTTT. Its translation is CASIPGLGGTDTQYF.

DNA for the CDR3: TGTGCCTGGATGCGGGACAGGGCAAGCAATGAGCAGTTCTTC. Amino acids: CAWMRDRASNEQFF. The V call is TRBV30, the J call TRBJ2-1; TRBD1 aligns across 9 bases. CDR3 length: 14 residues. J gave up 6 bases and V 4 bases, and 7 bases lay outside the gene matches. Germline V gives CDR1 GTSNPN, CDR2 SVGIG (reference sequence).

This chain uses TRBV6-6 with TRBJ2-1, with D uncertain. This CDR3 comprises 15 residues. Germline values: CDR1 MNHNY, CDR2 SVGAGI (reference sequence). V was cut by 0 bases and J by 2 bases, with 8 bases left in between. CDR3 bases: TGTGCCAGCAGTTACTCGGGGTATCCCTACAATGAGCAGTTCTTC. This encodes CASSYSGYPYNEQFF.

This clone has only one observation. CDR3 in DNA: TGCAGCGGTCTACCCGACTCCGTTAGCGGGAGGGCCTACAATGAGCAGTTCTTC. Encoded protein: CSGLPDSVSGRAYNEQFF. The chain is built from TRBV29-1 and TRBJ2-1, with TRBD2 identical over 11 bases. CDR3 length equals 18 residues. Germline trimming cut 7 bases from V and 2 bases from J; bases unmatched to any gene: 16. Germline values: CDR1 SQVTM, CDR2 ANQGSEA.

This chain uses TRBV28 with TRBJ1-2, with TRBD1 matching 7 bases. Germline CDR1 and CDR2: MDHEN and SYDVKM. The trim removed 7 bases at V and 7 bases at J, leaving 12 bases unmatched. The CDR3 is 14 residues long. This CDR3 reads CASTSTRGGPGYTF. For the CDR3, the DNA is TGTGCCAGCACCTCTACGAGAGGGGGCCCTGGCTACACCTTC.

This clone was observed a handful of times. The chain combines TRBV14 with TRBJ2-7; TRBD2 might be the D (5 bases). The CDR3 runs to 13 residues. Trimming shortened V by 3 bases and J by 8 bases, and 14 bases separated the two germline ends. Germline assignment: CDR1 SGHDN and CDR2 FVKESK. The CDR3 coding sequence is TGTGCCAGCAGCCATTCCCGGGGTGCCAAGCAGTACTTC. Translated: CASSHSRGAKQYF. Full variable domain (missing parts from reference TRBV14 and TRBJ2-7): EAGVTQFPSHSVIEKGQTVTLRCDPISGHDNLYWYRRVMGKEIKFLLHFVKESKQDESGMPNNRFLAERTGGTYSTLKVQPAELEDSGVYFCASSHSRGAKQYFGPGTRLTVT.

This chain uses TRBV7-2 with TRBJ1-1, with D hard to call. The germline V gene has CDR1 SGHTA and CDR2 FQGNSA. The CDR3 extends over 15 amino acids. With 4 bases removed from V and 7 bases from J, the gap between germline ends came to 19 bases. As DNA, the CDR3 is TGTGCCAGCAGCTCCCGCCCCGCCTGGAGTGGTGAAGCTTTCTTT. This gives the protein CASSSRPAWSGEAFF. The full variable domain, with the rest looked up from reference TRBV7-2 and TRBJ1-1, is GAGVSQSPSNKVTEKGKDVELRCDPISGHTALYWYRQSLGQGLEFLIYFQGNSAPDKSGLPSDRFSAERTGGSVSTLTIQRTQQEDSAVYLCASSSRPAWSGEAFFGQGTRLTVV.

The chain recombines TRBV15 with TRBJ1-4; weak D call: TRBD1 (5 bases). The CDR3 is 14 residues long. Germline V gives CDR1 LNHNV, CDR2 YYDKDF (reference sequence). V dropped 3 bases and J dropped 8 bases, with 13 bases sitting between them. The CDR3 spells CATSRGPLGEKLFF. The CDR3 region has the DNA TGTGCCACCAGCAGGGGGCCCCTAGGCGAAAAACTGTTTTTT.

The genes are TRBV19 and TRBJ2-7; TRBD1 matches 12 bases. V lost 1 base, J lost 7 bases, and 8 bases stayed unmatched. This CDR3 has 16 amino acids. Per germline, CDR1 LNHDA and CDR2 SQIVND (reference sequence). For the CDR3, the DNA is TGTGCCAGTAGTATAGCCCCGGGACAGGGGGCAAGGGAGCAGTACTTC. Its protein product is CASSIAPGQGAREQYF.

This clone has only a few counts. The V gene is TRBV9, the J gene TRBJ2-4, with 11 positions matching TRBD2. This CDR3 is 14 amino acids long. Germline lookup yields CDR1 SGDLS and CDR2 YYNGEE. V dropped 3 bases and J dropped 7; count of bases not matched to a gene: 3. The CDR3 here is CASSGLAGNNIQYF. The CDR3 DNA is TGTGCCAGCAGCGGACTAGCGGGGAATAACATTCAGTACTTC.